Here is one T cell receptor beta chain with its context. The clone's antigen remains unknown. It has no much larger one-base neighbor in the sample; base qualities were not kept. V is shortened by 2 bases, J by 1 base, and the region joining them spans 8 bases. The CDR3 has 14 amino acids, counting the end cysteine and phenylalanine. Of the read, only the CDR3 DNA is kept; its 42 bases are in frame from base 1. For CDR1 and CDR2, the germline V gene (reference sequence) lists LNHDA and SQIVND. The immunoSEQ Assay was used to sequence TCRbeta CDR3 regions. After extraction, genomic DNA underwent amplification by bias-controlled multiplex PCR, followed by high-throughput sequencing. The paper's processing steps were these. To quantify the absolute abundance of every unique TCRbeta CDR3 region, sequences were collapsed and filtered. T cell fraction was estimated by normalization of TCRbeta template counts to usable DNA, with usable DNA being measured through amplification of reference genes present in all nucleated cells. Repertoire TCRs were annotated as SARS-CoV-2-specific when V gene, CDR3 amino acid sequence and J gene were exactly matched to a known reactive TCR set. The reference SARS-CoV-2 TCR set was obtained from MIRA and was filtered for enrichment in COVID-19-positive ImmuneCODE repertoires, whereby public or cross-reactive TCRs were removed. Based on the MIRA antigens, annotated TCRs were further analysed at the level of specific ORF or position within ORF. Depth was the summed frequency of annotated unique rearrangements, while breadth was defined as annotated unique rearrangements over total unique productive rearrangements. TCR breadth was compared between groups using two-sided Wilcoxon rank-sum tests. This immuneACCESS table, as held by TCRdb, lists in-frame sequences with V and J called but not all clones. Of the missing ones, under half trace to an unresolved V gene in checked studies; the others have no known cause. From that table come the V and J calls and clone size; the DNA was used to work out D and trimming. The sample table contains fewer than 500,000 clones; only one count was recorded for around 90% of them. The ten largest clones take up approximately 12% of the sample.

The data are from a study of Ad26.COV2.S vaccination and SARS-CoV-2 variants (dated by TCRdb to the early 2020s). Regarding the research as a whole: Donors in the vaccine arm were drawn from COV1001, a multicentre, randomized, double-blind, placebo-controlled phase I-IIa trial testing Ad26.COV2.S in healthy adults. Throughout the experiments and outcome assessment, investigators stayed blinded to trial group allocation. Trial participants were randomized into five groups of five: low-dose or high-dose Ad26.COV2.S given once or twice, or placebo on both occasions. The TCR-sequenced set comprised approximately 30 samples: approximately 19 Ad26.COV2.S vaccine recipients, 5 placebo recipients and 8 SARS-CoV-2 convalescent individuals. Dosing of Ad26.COV2.S was intramuscular, at either 5x10^10 or 1x10^11 viral particles, delivered as one shot or as two shots spaced 56 days apart. The specificity and breadth of SARS-CoV-2-reactive T cell receptors after Ad26.COV2.S vaccination were assessed by TCRbeta repertoire sequencing. General conclusions and limits of the study: Compared with placebo recipients, Ad26.COV2.S recipients showed higher spike-specific TCR breadth (P = 0.0014). Comparing responses between vaccine doses or regimens was not something the study was powered to do. After vaccination, substantial breadth of spike-specific CD8+ and CD4+ T cell responses was reported. Vaccine and placebo recipients had comparable non-spike TCR breadth, which fits with the vaccine containing only spike. It was noted by the authors that total T cell responses may have been underestimated by the TCR breadth and depth analyses.

Interpreted using the paper, the treatment or condition label stands for: about 20 received Ad26.COV2.S at low or high dose, single or two shots; several received placebo; per-sample allocation not given. Repertoires of vaccine and placebo recipients were sequenced from samples collected on day 63 after the first injection. Cohort 1b enrolled 25 adults aged 18-55 years at a single site in Boston, USA, between 29 July and 7 August 2020. Ad26.COV2.S consisted of a replication-incompetent adenovirus type 26 vector by which a prefusion-stabilized SARS-CoV-2 spike protein from the original Wuhan strain was expressed.

The receptor comes from a person aged 18-65 years who received the Ad26.COV2.S COVID-19 vaccine or a placebo. The sequenced sample was peripheral blood, obtained in a trial of Ad26.COV2.S vaccine versus placebo. The V and J genes are TRBV19 and TRBJ1-1, with no confident D gene call. DNA sequence: TGTGCCAGTAGTATACTGTACCCGAACACTGAAGCTTTCTTT. Protein translation: CASSILYPNTEAFF.